Shown below are 13 T cell receptor beta chains from a single sample sequenced in a study of blood T cell repertoires in COVID-19. Assay: immunoSEQ multiplex PCR; the TCRdb copy retains only in-frame clones and omits some. The profile covers more than 400,000 clones, with less than 95% appearing a single time and 0.6% taken by the ten largest. The sample comprised PBMCs or T cells enriched from blood (not recorded which). These receptors were taken from a man younger than 35 who had recovered from COVID-19.

V and J are TRBV27 and TRBJ2-7; D is unresolved. Germline V gives CDR1 MNHEY, CDR2 SMNVEV (reference sequence). CDR3 length: 12 residues. V lost 10 bases and J 0 bases, leaving 10 bases between the germline ends. CDR3 sequence reads: CATASSSYEQYF. CDR3 sequence (DNA): TGTGCCACAGCTTCTAGCTCCTACGAGCAGTACTTC.

The chain combines TRBV9 with TRBJ2-1; 7 bases line up with TRBD2. The CDR3 contains 16 residues. CDR1 SGDLS and CDR2 YYNGEE come from the germline V gene. Losses at the gene ends were 0 bases for V and 8 bases for J; bases not matched to a gene: 11. The DNA of the CDR3 is TGTGCCAGCAGCGTAGTGGGGAGGACTAGTGTCGATGAGCAGTTCTTC. Amino acid sequence: CASSVVGRTSVDEQFF. The full variable domain, in which reference TRBV9 and TRBJ2-1 provide the parts outside the CDR3, is DSGVTQTPKHLITATGQRVTLRCSPRSGDLSVYWYQQSLDQGLQFLIQYYNGEERAKGNILERFSAQQFPDLHSELNLSSLELGDSALYFCASSVVGRTSVDEQFFGPGTRLTVL.

This chain connects TRBV14 to TRBJ2-1, with 9 bases identical to TRBD2. Unmatched junction bases numbered 5, after V lost 1 base and J lost 7 bases. The CDR3 length is 15 residues. Germline V gives CDR1 SGHDN, CDR2 FVKESK. The CDR3 loop is CASSQVSGRLNEQFF. The CDR3 nucleotides are TGTGCCAGCAGCCAAGTTAGCGGGAGACTTAATGAGCAGTTCTTC.

The chain employs TRBV12-3 or TRBV12-4 and TRBJ1-1, with 8 bases that match TRBD1. There are 13 residues in the CDR3. Trimming took 6 bases from V and 5 from J; bases not matched to a gene: 5. CDR3 sequence (DNA): TGTGCCAGCAGATTAAGACAGGGGACTGAAGCTTTCTTT. Translating gives CASRLRQGTEAFF.

This chain connects TRBV28 to TRBJ2-5; a weak D match, TRBD1 (6 bases). Germline lookup yields CDR1 MDHEN and CDR2 SYDVKM. This CDR3 is 15 amino acids long. Between the trimmed V and J ends, which lost 4 bases and 4 bases, there was a span of 16 bases. The CDR3 sequence is CASSSAGDRGETQYF. CDR3 nucleotides: TGTGCCAGCAGTTCCGCAGGGGATCGGGGAGAGACCCAGTACTTC.

This rearrangement joins TRBV29-1 to TRBJ2-3; no definite D call. Germline V gene data show CDR1 as SQVTM and CDR2 as ANQGSEA. V was pared by 7 bases and J by 4 bases, with 12 bases between. The CDR3 covers 12 residues. The CDR3 loop is CSGGKEADTQYF. The CDR3 nucleotides are TGCAGCGGCGGCAAAGAAGCAGATACGCAGTATTTT.

The chain uses TRBV6-5 and TRBJ1-5; 7 bases are shared with TRBD1. Trimming cost V 5 bases and J 6 bases; bases outside gene matches: 10. Germline CDR1 MNHEY, CDR2 SVGAGI. CDR3 size: 15 residues. CDR3 DNA: TGTGCCAGCAGTCCTAGGGGGCGTTTGGGTCAGCCCCAGCATTTT. It is translated as CASSPRGRLGQPQHF.

V gene TRBV12-3 or TRBV12-4 combines with J gene TRBJ1-6; D is perhaps TRBD1 (6 bases). The CDR3 contains 13 residues. Trimming cost V 6 bases and J 8 bases, with 11 bases left between them. The CDR3 reads CASSRWTDSPLHF. CDR3 DNA sequence: TGTGCCAGCAGCCGATGGACAGATTCACCCCTCCACTTT.

V usage is TRBV9 and J usage is TRBJ2-3, with a possible D match to TRBD1 (6 bases). The V gene lost 2 bases and the J gene lost 4 bases, with 17 bases spanning the gap. CDR1 SGDLS and CDR2 YYNGEE come from the germline V gene. The CDR3 sequence is 16 residues long. This CDR3 is CASSVGDTRPPDTQYF. In DNA form, the CDR3 reads TGTGCCAGCAGCGTGGGGGACACCCGACCACCAGATACGCAGTATTTT.

This chain uses TRBV5-5 with TRBJ2-4; 7 bases line up with TRBD1. This CDR3 contains 15 residues. The germline V gene has CDR1 SGHKS and CDR2 YYEKEE (reference sequence). V was pared by 6 bases and J by 8 bases, with 14 bases of the junction left unmatched. The CDR3 reads CASNSLGGALDIQYF. In DNA form, the CDR3 reads TGTGCCAGCAACTCTTTAGGGGGCGCGTTGGACATTCAGTACTTC.

The chain combines TRBV6-2 or TRBV6-3 with TRBJ2-2; possibly TRBD2 for D (5 bases). V was pared by 4 bases and J by 7 bases, with 10 bases between. The CDR3 consists of 13 residues. Germline CDR1 is MNHEY and CDR2 is SVGEGT. Here the CDR3 reads CASSSLGSGELFF. The DNA of the CDR3 is TGTGCCAGCAGTTCACTAGGGAGCGGGGAGCTGTTTTTT.

J is TRBJ2-2 and V is TRBV10-3, with D possibly being TRBD2 (6 bases). The CDR3 is made up of 15 amino acids. The germline V and J ends were trimmed by 8 bases and 0 bases, with 13 bases remaining between them. Per the germline V gene, CDR1 is ENHRY and CDR2 is SYGVKD. Here the CDR3 reads CAISLGGTNTGELFF. In DNA, the CDR3 is TGTGCCATCTCCCTCGGAGGGACGAACACCGGGGAGCTGTTTTTT.

This clone was counted a single time. The rearrangement uses TRBV28 and TRBJ2-3, with D possibly TRBD1 on 6 matching bases. CDR1 and CDR2 (germline): MDHEN, SYDVKM. The CDR3 is 17 amino acids. V was shortened by 2 bases and J by 1 base, with 16 bases between the two germline ends. CDR3 residues: CASSLSRDRRGTDTQYF. The CDR3 DNA reads as TGTGCCAGCAGTTTAAGTAGAGACAGGCGAGGCACAGATACGCAGTATTTT.